The TCR beta chain under discussion was sequenced for a study of T cell responses to AZD1222 COVID-19 vaccine. The method was immunoSEQ multiplex PCR; TCRdb's version includes in-frame clones alone and lacks a portion of them. The repertoire holds about 150,000 clones, with around 92% as singletons. The analysis combined second doses at about 4 or about 12 weeks. Remarks on this clone: Its cognate antigen is unknown.

Per the germline V gene, CDR1 is LNHDA and CDR2 is SQIVND (reference sequence). The CDR3 consists of 15 residues. Between the trimmed V and J ends, which lost 1 base and 2 bases, there was a span of 11 bases. General study findings and limits: Just a handful of people given AZD1222 tested seropositive at baseline. Receipt of two AZD1222 doses was followed by a rise in Spike-specific TCR breadth and depth. Donors were largely white British and mainly female; clonal diversity was possibly underestimated.

The sample was peripheral blood, taken 28 days after the second AZD1222 dose. The chain joins TRBV19 to TRBJ1-2; D uncertain. The clonotype was recovered from an adult who received the AZD1222 COVID-19 vaccine. The CDR3 nucleotides are TGTGCCAGTAGTATAGGAGCCCTAGGGAACTATGGCTACACCTTC. Its translation is CASSIGALGNYGYTF.